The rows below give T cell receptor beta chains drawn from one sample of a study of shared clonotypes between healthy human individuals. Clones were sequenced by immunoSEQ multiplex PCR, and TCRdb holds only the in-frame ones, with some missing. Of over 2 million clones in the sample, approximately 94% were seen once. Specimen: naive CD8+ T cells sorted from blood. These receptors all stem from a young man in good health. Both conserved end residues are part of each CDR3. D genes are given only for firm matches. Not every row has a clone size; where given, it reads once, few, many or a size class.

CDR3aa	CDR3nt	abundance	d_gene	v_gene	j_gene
CASSQASGREYEQYF	TGCGCCAGCAGCCAAGCGAGCGGGAGAGAATACGAGCAGTACTTC	.	TRBD2	TRBV4-3	TRBJ2-7
CASSEAAHMNTEAFF	TGTGCCAGCAGTGAAGCGGCCCACATGAACACTGAAGCTTTCTTT	.	.	TRBV6-1	TRBJ1-1
CASSASSGGFTDTQYF	TGTGCCAGCAGCGCCTCTAGCGGGGGATTTACAGATACGCAGTATTTT	.	TRBD2	TRBV7-9	TRBJ2-3
CASSPTSGSNTGELFF	TGTGCCAGCAGCCCGACTAGCGGGAGCAACACCGGGGAGCTGTTTTTT	.	TRBD2	TRBV7-9	TRBJ2-2
CASSITLSGGYNEQFF	TGTGCCAGTAGTATAACCCTTAGCGGGGGCTACAATGAGCAGTTCTTC	.	TRBD2	TRBV19	TRBJ2-1
CASSLSGGYQETQYF	TGCGCCAGCAGTCTGAGCGGGGGGTACCAAGAGACCCAGTACTTC	.	TRBD2	TRBV5-1	TRBJ2-5
CASSLAEEDLNTEAFF	TGTGCCAGCAGCTTAGCTGAGGAGGATTTGAACACTGAAGCTTTCTTT	.	.	TRBV7-6	TRBJ1-1
CASSEGDGSLYGYTF	TGTGCCAGCAGTGAAGGGGACGGTTCCCTGTATGGCTACACCTTC	.	.	TRBV6-1	TRBJ1-2
CASSYSTGAGANVLTF	TGTGCCAGCAGTTACTCAACGGGGGCTGGGGCCAACGTCCTGACTTTC	once	.	TRBV6-5	TRBJ2-6
CASSILAGDSYEQYF	TGTGCCAGTAGTATACTAGCGGGAGACTCCTACGAGCAGTACTTC	.	TRBD2	TRBV19	TRBJ2-7
CASGEGQGETDTQYF	TGTGCTAGTGGAGAGGGGCAAGGGGAAACAGATACGCAGTATTTT	.	.	TRBV12-5	TRBJ2-3
CASSEAVAGPPDTQYF	TGTGCCAGCAGTGAAGCGGTAGCGGGGCCACCAGATACGCAGTATTTT	.	TRBD2	TRBV2	TRBJ2-3
CASSPYSGGGSYNEQFF	TGTGCCAGCAGCCCTTACTCGGGAGGGGGCTCCTACAATGAGCAGTTCTTC	.	TRBD2	TRBV9	TRBJ2-1
CAWSVGGSLNEKLFF	TGTGCCTGGAGTGTCGGGGGGTCACTAAATGAAAAACTGTTTTTT	.	.	TRBV30	TRBJ1-4
CSVAGTGNSGANVLTF	TGCAGCGTTGCGGGGACAGGGAACTCCGGGGCCAACGTCCTGACTTTC	.	TRBD1	TRBV29-1	TRBJ2-6
CAISIDRAPSYEQYF	TGTGCCATCAGCATAGACAGGGCACCCTCCTACGAGCAGTACTTC	.	TRBD1	TRBV10-3	TRBJ2-7
CASSDGGLPEQFF	TGTGCCAGCAGTGACGGGGGACTACCTGAGCAGTTCTTC	.	TRBD2	TRBV2	TRBJ2-1
CSVGTGSPEAFF	TGCAGCGTTGGAACAGGGTCCCCTGAAGCTTTCTTT	.	.	TRBV29-1	TRBJ1-1
CASSVIVGSTGELFF	TGTGCCAGCAGCGTCATAGTCGGTTCCACCGGGGAGCTGTTTTTT	once	.	TRBV11-2	TRBJ2-2
CASSPRSGVRSYEQYF	TGTGCCAGCAGCCCCCGCTCGGGGGTGCGCTCCTACGAGCAGTACTTC	.	.	TRBV7-9	TRBJ2-7
CASSLGQGGTEAFF	TGTGCCAGCAGCTTAGGCCAGGGGGGCACTGAAGCTTTCTTT	.	TRBD1	TRBV11-2	TRBJ1-1
CASRPGQGTTTNEKLFF	TGTGCCAGCAGGCCCGGACAGGGGACAACAACTAATGAAAAACTGTTTTTT	.	TRBD1	TRBV2	TRBJ1-4
CASSWTGYTEAFF	TGTGCCAGCAGCTGGACAGGATACACTGAAGCTTTCTTT	once	TRBD1	TRBV27	TRBJ1-1
CASSPGGAEQFF	TGTGCCAGCAGCCCAGGCGGAGCGGAGCAGTTCTTC	.	.	TRBV4-2	TRBJ2-1
CSAWTVEAFF	TGCAGCGCCTGGACAGTTGAAGCTTTCTTT	.	.	TRBV29-1	TRBJ1-1
CASSLGQGHQPQHF	TGTGCCAGCAGCTTGGGACAGGGCCATCAGCCCCAGCATTTT	.	TRBD1	TRBV7-9	TRBJ1-5
CASSEGAYNSPLHF	TGTGCCAGCAGTGAGGGGGCCTATAATTCACCCCTCCACTTT	.	.	TRBV6-1	TRBJ1-6
CASSWIGTSDSYEQYF	TGTGCCAGCAGCTGGATAGGGACTAGCGACTCCTACGAGCAGTACTTC	.	TRBD2	TRBV7-2	TRBJ2-7
CASSESGGTGELFF	TGTGCCAGCAGTGAGTCCGGGGGCACCGGGGAGCTGTTTTTT	.	.	TRBV25-1	TRBJ2-2
CASKASGGTYEQYF	TGTGCCAGCAAGGCCTCGGGGGGTACCTACGAGCAGTACTTC	once	TRBD2	TRBV6-1	TRBJ2-7
CASSFQLGPEAFF	TGTGCCAGCAGCTTTCAGCTCGGGCCTGAAGCTTTCTTT	.	.	TRBV7-2	TRBJ1-1
CASSHLAGYNEQFF	TGTGCCAGCAGTCACCTAGCGGGTTACAATGAGCAGTTCTTC	.	TRBD2	TRBV6-1	TRBJ2-1
CASSEASGATTPTEQFF	TGTGCCAGCAGTGAAGCTTCAGGGGCCACCACCCCAACTGAGCAGTTCTTC	.	.	TRBV2	TRBJ2-1
CASSLVLTGAGNTIYF	TGTGCCAGCAGCTTAGTATTGACAGGGGCTGGAAACACCATATATTTT	.	TRBD1	TRBV7-8	TRBJ1-3
CASTPGPDNSPLHF	TGTGCCAGCACACCGGGTCCCGATAATTCACCCCTCCACTTT	.	.	TRBV6-5	TRBJ1-6
CASSYGGAYEQFF	TGTGCCAGCAGTTACGGGGGGGCCTATGAGCAGTTCTTC	.	.	TRBV6-5	TRBJ2-1
CASSPPGFEQYF	TGTGCCAGCAGTCCCCCCGGATTCGAGCAGTACTTC	.	.	TRBV28	TRBJ2-7
CASSFVSASGAEAFF	TGTGCCAGCAGTTTCGTCTCAGCTTCAGGGGCAGAAGCTTTCTTT	few	.	TRBV6-5	TRBJ1-1
CASSQDEGDNNEQFF	TGTGCCAGCAGCCAAGACGAAGGAGACAACAATGAGCAGTTCTTC	.	.	TRBV4-2	TRBJ2-1
CASSGTSGEYNEQFF	TGTGCCAGCAGCGGGACTAGCGGGGAGTACAATGAGCAGTTCTTC	.	TRBD2	TRBV7-3	TRBJ2-1
CASSVAGWTGNTIYF	TGTGCCAGCAGCGTCGCAGGGTGGACTGGAAACACCATATATTTT	.	.	TRBV9	TRBJ1-3
CASSLAAGVGYNEQFF	TGTGCCAGCAGCTTGGCCGCGGGGGTAGGGTACAATGAGCAGTTCTTC	once	TRBD2	TRBV5-6	TRBJ2-1
CASSGQWETQYF	TGTGCCAGCAGTGGGCAGTGGGAGACCCAGTACTTC	.	.	TRBV6-1	TRBJ2-5
CSVGRQRVDDGYTF	TGCAGCGTTGGGCGACAGCGGGTCGATGATGGCTACACCTTC	.	.	TRBV29-1	TRBJ1-2
CASSSPSSYEQYF	TGTGCCAGCAGCTCGCCTTCCTCCTACGAGCAGTACTTC	once	.	TRBV7-9	TRBJ2-7
CASSLGTEGTNEKLFF	TGTGCCAGCAGTCTAGGGACAGAAGGGACTAATGAAAAACTGTTTTTT	.	TRBD1	TRBV28	TRBJ1-4
CASRFRDRGPPEAFF	TGTGCCAGCAGGTTCCGGGACAGGGGGCCCCCTGAAGCTTTCTTT	once	TRBD1	TRBV28	TRBJ1-1
CASSPGGTTNEKLFF	TGTGCCAGCAGCCCCGGAGGGACAACTAATGAAAAACTGTTTTTT	.	.	TRBV9	TRBJ1-4